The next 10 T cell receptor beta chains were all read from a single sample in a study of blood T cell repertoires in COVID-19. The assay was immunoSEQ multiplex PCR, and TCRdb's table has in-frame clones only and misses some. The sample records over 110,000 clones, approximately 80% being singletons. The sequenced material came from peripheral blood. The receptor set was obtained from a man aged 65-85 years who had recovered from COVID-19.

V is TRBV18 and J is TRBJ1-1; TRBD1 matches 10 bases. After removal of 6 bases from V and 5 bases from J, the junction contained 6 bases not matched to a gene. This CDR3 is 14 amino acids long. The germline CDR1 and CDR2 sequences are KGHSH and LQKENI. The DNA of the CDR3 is TGTGCCAGCTCGGGGACAGGGGTAACAACTGAAGCTTTCTTT. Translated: CASSGTGVTTEAFF.

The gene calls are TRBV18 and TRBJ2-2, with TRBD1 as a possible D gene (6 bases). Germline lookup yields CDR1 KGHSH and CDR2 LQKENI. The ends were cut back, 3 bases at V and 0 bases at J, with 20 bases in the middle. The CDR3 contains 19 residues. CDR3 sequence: CASSPTGVTPAPNTGELFF. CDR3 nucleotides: TGTGCCAGCTCACCGACAGGCGTGACTCCTGCCCCGAACACCGGGGAGCTGTTTTTT. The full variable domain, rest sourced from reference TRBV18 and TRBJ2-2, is NAGVMQNPRHLVRRRGQEARLRCSPMKGHSHVYWYRQLPEEGLKFMVYLQKENIIDESGMPKERFSAEFPKEGPSILRIQQVVRGDSAAYFCASSPTGVTPAPNTGELFFGEGSRLTVL.

CDR3 sequence: CASSPQGALTYTGELFF. CDR3 in DNA: TGTGCCAGCAGCCCTCAAGGGGCGTTGACCTACACCGGGGAGCTGTTTTTT. This chain connects TRBV6-2 or TRBV6-3 to TRBJ2-2; D perhaps matches TRBD1 (5 bases). Germline CDR1 MNHEY, CDR2 SVGEGT. The CDR3 has 17 amino acids. Trimming took off 6 bases at V and 3 bases at J, with 20 bases between the two ends.

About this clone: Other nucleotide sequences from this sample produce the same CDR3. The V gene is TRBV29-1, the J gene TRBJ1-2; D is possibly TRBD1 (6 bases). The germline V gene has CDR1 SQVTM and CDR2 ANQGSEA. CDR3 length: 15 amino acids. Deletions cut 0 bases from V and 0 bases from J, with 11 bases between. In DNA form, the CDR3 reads TGCAGCGTTGAAGAGGGGGGGCGAGCTAACTATGGCTACACCTTC. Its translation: CSVEEGGRANYGYTF.

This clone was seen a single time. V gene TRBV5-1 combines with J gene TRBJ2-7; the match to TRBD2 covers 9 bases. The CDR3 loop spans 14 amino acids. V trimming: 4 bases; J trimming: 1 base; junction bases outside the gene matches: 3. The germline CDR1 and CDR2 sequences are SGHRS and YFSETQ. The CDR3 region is CASSPLAGSYEQYF. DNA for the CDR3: TGCGCCAGCAGCCCGCTAGCGGGGTCCTACGAGCAGTACTTC.

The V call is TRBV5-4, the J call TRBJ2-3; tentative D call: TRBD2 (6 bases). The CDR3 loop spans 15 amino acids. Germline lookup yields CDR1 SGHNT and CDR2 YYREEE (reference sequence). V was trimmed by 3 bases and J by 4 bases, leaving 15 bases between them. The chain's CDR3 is CASSSSGTGADTQYF. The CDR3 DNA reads TGTGCCAGCAGCTCCTCCGGGACGGGGGCAGATACGCAGTATTTT.

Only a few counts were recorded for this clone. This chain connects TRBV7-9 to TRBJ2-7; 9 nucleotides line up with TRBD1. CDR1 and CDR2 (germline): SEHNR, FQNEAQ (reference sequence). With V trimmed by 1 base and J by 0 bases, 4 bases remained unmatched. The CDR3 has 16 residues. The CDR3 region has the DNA TGTGCCAGCAGCTTAGACAGGGGGCTTCCCTCCTACGAGCAGTACTTC. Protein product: CASSLDRGLPSYEQYF.

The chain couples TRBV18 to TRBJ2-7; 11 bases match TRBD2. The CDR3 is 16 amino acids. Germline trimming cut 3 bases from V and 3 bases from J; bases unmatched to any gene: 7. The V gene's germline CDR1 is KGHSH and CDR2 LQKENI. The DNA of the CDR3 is TGTGCCAGCTCACCCGGGACTAGCGGTGCCGACTACGAGCAGTACTTC. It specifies CASSPGTSGADYEQYF.

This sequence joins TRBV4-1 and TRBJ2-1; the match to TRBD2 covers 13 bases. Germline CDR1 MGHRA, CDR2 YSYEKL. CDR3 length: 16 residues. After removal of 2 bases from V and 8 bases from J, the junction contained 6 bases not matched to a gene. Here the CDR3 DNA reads TGCGCCAGCAGCCAACCGACTAGCGGGAGGAACGATGAGCAGTTCTTC. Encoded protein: CASSQPTSGRNDEQFF.

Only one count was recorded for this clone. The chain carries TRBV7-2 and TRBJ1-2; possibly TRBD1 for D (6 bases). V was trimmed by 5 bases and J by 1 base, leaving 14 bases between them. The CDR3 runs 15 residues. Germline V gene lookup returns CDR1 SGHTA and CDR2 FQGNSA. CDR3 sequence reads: CASSTNQGFNYGYTF. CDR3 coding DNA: TGTGCCAGCAGCACCAATCAGGGGTTTAACTATGGCTACACCTTC.